Below, 22 T cell receptor beta chains from the same sample are listed, as sequenced in a study of T cell clonality in common variable immunodeficiency. Overall study results and limits: Fewer deletions and N-nucleotide insertions were reportedly seen in common variable immunodeficiency TCR beta sequences.

Sequencing was performed with immunoSEQ multiplex PCR; in TCRdb, only in-frame clones are kept and a portion is missing. Sampling found some 30,000 clones, none seen once. These TCRs' antigens remain unknown. The sequencing input was peripheral blood mononuclear cells. The receptors shown here come from a human donor with common variable immunodeficiency.

This clone was counted many times. With the read ending 3 residues before the CDR3 end, the germline J gene is used to fill in that end. The rearrangement links TRBV5-1 to TRBJ2-3; TRBD2 is a possible D gene (5 bases). There are 14 residues in the CDR3. CDR1 is SGHRS, CDR2 YFSETQ, per germline. Deletions cut 4 bases from V and 8 bases from J, with 17 bases between. The CDR3 reads CASSPTSGIGTQYF. The sequenced CDR3 bases are TGCGCCAGCAGCCCGACCAGCGGAATAGGTACG.

This clone was counted many times. The CDR3 is cut off 3 residues early in the read; its end comes from the germline J gene. The rearrangement links TRBV18 to TRBJ2-2, with TRBD1 as a possible D gene (5 bases). V was shortened by 4 bases and J by 5 bases, with 11 bases between the two germline ends. This CDR3 spans 14 amino acids. The germline gives CDR1 KGHSH, CDR2 LQKENI. The part of the CDR3 DNA that was read is TGTGCCAGCTCACGACAGACAGAGACCGGGGAG. Translation gives CASSRQTETGE. The whole CDR3 sequence is CASSRQTETGELFF. Combining the CDR3 with reference TRBV18 and TRBJ2-2 gives the whole variable domain NAGVMQNPRHLVRRRGQEARLRCSPMKGHSHVYWYRQLPEEGLKFMVYLQKENIIDESGMPKERFSAEFPKEGPSILRIQQVVRGDSAAYFCASSRQTETGELFFGEGSRLTVL.

This clone showed up just a few times. With the read ending 3 residues before the CDR3 end, the germline J gene is used to fill in that end. The V call is TRBV20-1, the J call TRBJ1-5; D not certain. Germline loops: CDR1 DFQATT, CDR2 SNEGSKA (reference sequence). V was clipped by 6 bases and J by 5 bases, with 17 bases between them. This CDR3 spans 14 amino acids. CDR3 bases read: TGCAGTGCCAGCGACTCGACCGGGTATCAGCCC. This sequence encodes CSASDSTGYQP. The full CDR3 protein reads CSASDSTGYQPQHF.

This clone has more than one count but fewer than ten. The CDR3 spells CASKPTGELYNEQFF. The sequenced CDR3 bases are TGTGCCAGCAAACCTACAGGGGAACTTTACAATGAG. J is TRBJ2-1 and V is TRBV6-4; 7 bases agree with TRBD1. The CDR3 goes on 3 residues after the read ends, and that part is filled in from the germline J gene. The CDR3 runs 15 residues. Germline V gene sequence: CDR1 MRHNA, CDR2 SNTAGT. V was clipped by 7 bases and J by 4 bases; unmatched bases: 10.

This clone was recorded many times. The CDR3 goes on 3 residues after the read ends, and that part is filled in from the germline J gene. The rearrangement joins TRBV6-4 to TRBJ2-3, with 9 bases matching TRBD1. From germline, CDR1 is MRHNA and CDR2 SNTAGT. The V and J ends lost 4 bases and 4 bases, in that order; junction bases with no gene match: 6. The length of the CDR3 is 15 residues. CDR3 amino acids: CASSVDRGLADTQYF. The sequenced part of the CDR3 DNA is TGTGCCAGCAGTGTTGACAGGGGGTTGGCAGATACG.

With respect to this clone: Sequencing ends 3 residues short of the CDR3 end; the germline J gene provides the rest. The V gene is TRBV18, the J gene TRBJ1-3; D possibly corresponds to TRBD1 (5 bases). The CDR3 extends over 14 amino acids. CDR1 is KGHSH and CDR2 is LQKENI in the germline V gene. The V end was cut by 6 bases, the J end by 2 bases, with 11 bases between. The CDR3: CASSPPTAGNTIYF. The CDR3 bases that were read are TGTGCCAGCTCGCCGCCGACAGCTGGAAACACC.

Comment on this clone: The CDR3 is cut off 3 residues early in the read; its end comes from the germline J gene. The chain joins TRBV7-2 to TRBJ1-1, with a weak D call TRBD1 (5 bases). Between the trimmed V and J ends, which lost 1 base and 6 bases, there was a span of 9 bases. The CDR3 is 13 residues long. Looked up from germline, CDR1 is SGHTA and CDR2 is FQGNSA. CDR3 bases read: TGTGCCAGCAGCTTAGTGTGGGGGGCTGAA. Translating it yields CASSLVWGAE. In full, the CDR3 reads CASSLVWGAEAFF.

This clone has only a few counts. The read stops 3 residues short of the end of the CDR3; the missing end is completed from the germline J gene. The rearrangement joins TRBV7-9 to TRBJ2-3; 9 bases fit TRBD1. J was trimmed by 2 bases and V by 4 bases; bases with no gene match: 4. Germline V gives CDR1 SEHNR, CDR2 FQNEAQ (reference sequence). This CDR3 contains 15 residues. The CDR3 bases that were read are TGTGCCAGCAGCTCGGGACAGGGAAACACAGATACG. Translated, it gives CASSSGQGNTDT. The whole CDR3 region reads CASSSGQGNTDTQYF. The complete variable domain, with remaining parts taken from reference TRBV7-9 and TRBJ2-3, reads DTGVSQNPRHKITKRGQNVTFRCDPISEHNRLYWYRQTLGQGPEFLTYFQNEAQLEKSRLLSDRFSAERPKGSFSTLEIQRTEQGDSAMYLCASSSGQGNTDTQYFGPGTRLTVL.

Turning to this clone: The read ends 3 residues early relative to the CDR3; the germline J gene fills the gap. The chain links TRBV11-2 to TRBJ2-1, with 11 positions matching TRBD1. The ends lost 5 bases at V and 7 bases at J; junction bases unmatched: 7. The germline gives CDR1 SGHAT, CDR2 FQNNGV. The CDR3 extends over 15 amino acids. This CDR3 reads CASSRTGGVGNEQFF. Incomplete CDR3 DNA: TGTGCCAGCAGCCGGACAGGGGGCGTGGGGAATGAG.

This clone was detected ten times or more. Partial CDR3 DNA: TGTGCCAGCGCACGACAGGGCGGTGAA. Translation: CASARQGGE. The full-length CDR3 reads as CASARQGGEAFF. This rearrangement joins TRBV18 to TRBJ1-1; TRBD1 aligns across 7 bases. The observed sequence ends 3 residues before the CDR3 terminus, with the missing tail filled in from the germline J gene. The V segment lost 8 bases and the J segment 7 bases; nucleotides outside the gene matches: 7. The CDR3 runs to 12 residues. Germline CDR1 is KGHSH and CDR2 is LQKENI.

Turning to this clone: The read terminates 3 residues ahead of where the CDR3 ends, so the germline J gene completes it. V is TRBV7-3 and J is TRBJ1-3; no definite D call. The CDR3 is 13 residues long. Germline V gene data show CDR1 as SGHTA and CDR2 as FQGTGA. V gave up 5 bases and J gave up 5 bases, with 10 bases separating them. The DNA read from the CDR3 is TGTGCCAGCAGCGAGTCCAGGCGAAACACC. Its translation is CASSESRRNT. The CDR3 reads in full as CASSESRRNTIYF. The full variable domain, completed using reference TRBV7-3 and TRBJ1-3, is GAGVSQTPSNKVTEKGKYVELRCDPISGHTALYWYRQSLGQGPEFLIYFQGTGAADDSGLPNDRFFAVRPEGSVSTLKIQRTERGDSAVYLCASSESRRNTIYFGEGSWLTVV.

Note on this clone: Coverage ceases 3 residues before the CDR3 finishes, and the germline J gene fills in the end. The rearrangement joins TRBV18 to TRBJ1-1; the D is unclear. Trimming shortened V by 2 bases and J by 4 bases, and 5 bases separated the two germline ends. This CDR3 spans 12 amino acids. Germline V CDR1 and CDR2: KGHSH, LQKENI. CDR3 bases read: TGTGCCAGCTCACCAGCGGGCACTGAA. Its protein product is CASSPAGTE. The whole CDR3 protein is CASSPAGTEAFF.

This clone was detected ten times or more. The read falls 3 residues short of the CDR3 end, and the missing part is taken from the germline J gene. The V gene is TRBV5-1, the J gene TRBJ1-1; D is perhaps TRBD1 (6 bases). Trimming took off 1 base at V and 1 base at J, with 8 bases between the two ends. Per the germline V gene, CDR1 is SGHRS and CDR2 is YFSETQ. The length of the CDR3 is 14 residues. The CDR3 here is CASSLTGWNTEAFF. CDR3 DNA (partial): TGCGCCAGCAGCTTGACAGGGTGGAACACTGAA.

Of note for this clone: The observed sequence ends 3 residues before the CDR3 terminus, with the missing tail filled in from the germline J gene. The V call is TRBV19, the J call TRBJ1-5; 7 bases fit TRBD1. The germline CDR1 and CDR2 sequences are LNHDA and SQIVND (reference sequence). CDR3 length: 14 amino acids. V was clipped by 9 bases and J by 7 bases; unmatched bases: 12. This CDR3 is CASSGTGDGQPQHF. The CDR3 DNA, read in part, is TGTGCCAGCTCAGGTACAGGGGATGGACAGCCC.

This clone showed up many times. The CDR3 end lies 3 residues beyond the end of the read and is filled in from the germline J gene. The J gene is TRBJ2-7, the V gene TRBV20-1, with TRBD2 matching over 8 bases. Germline V gene lookup returns CDR1 DFQATT and CDR2 SNEGSKA (reference sequence). Trimming took 7 bases from V and 3 from J; bases not matched to a gene: 11. This CDR3 is 14 amino acids long. This CDR3 is CSGSGGGKGYEQYF. The covered CDR3 bases are TGCAGTGGGTCCGGCGGGGGGAAAGGCTACGAG.

About this clone: The read gets to within 3 residues of the CDR3 end, and the germline J gene fills in the rest. The chain recombines TRBV7-8 with TRBJ2-3; D possibly corresponds to TRBD1 (6 bases). The CDR3 loop spans 15 amino acids. V was shortened by 5 bases and J by 5 bases, with 17 bases between the two germline ends. Germline V lookup: CDR1 SGHVS, CDR2 FQNEAQ. The sequenced part of the CDR3 DNA is TGTGCCAGCAGCCTACGTAGGGGGTCTAAAGATACG. Its translation: CASSLRRGSKDT. The whole CDR3 protein reads CASSLRRGSKDTQYF.

For this clone: Read coverage stops 3 residues before the CDR3 terminus; the germline J gene supplies the remainder. This sequence joins TRBV13 and TRBJ2-5; D possibly corresponds to TRBD2 (6 bases). The CDR3 contains 17 residues. Germline loops: CDR1 PRHDT, CDR2 FYEKMQ (reference sequence). With 1 base removed from V and 5 bases from J, the gap between germline ends came to 20 bases. The CDR3 DNA, read in part, is TGTGCCAGCAGCTTAGCTTGGGGAGTGGGCCGGGGGGAGACC. Protein sequence: CASSLAWGVGRGET. The full-length CDR3 reads as CASSLAWGVGRGETQYF. The whole variable domain, filled in from reference TRBV13 and TRBJ2-5, reads AAGVIQSPRHLIKEKRETATLKCYPIPRHDTVYWYQQGPGQDPQFLISFYEKMQSDKGSIPDRFSAQQFSDYHSELNMSSLELGDSALYFCASSLAWGVGRGETQYFGPGTRLLVL.

This clone was picked up a small number of times. The CDR3 goes on 3 residues after the read ends, and that part is filled in from the germline J gene. This rearrangement joins TRBV19 to TRBJ2-7, with unresolved D. V was clipped by 0 bases and J by 6 bases, with 6 bases between them. This CDR3 is 12 amino acids long. CDR1 and CDR2 from the germline V gene are LNHDA and SQIVND (reference sequence). This CDR3 is CASSIDKGEQYF. CDR3 DNA (partial): TGTGCCAGTAGTATAGATAAGGGCGAG.

Concerning this clone: The sequenced fragment ends 3 residues before the CDR3 boundary, so the rest is inferred from the germline J gene. The chain joins TRBV11-2 to TRBJ1-1; 9 bases align to TRBD1. Germline V lookup: CDR1 SGHAT, CDR2 FQNNGV. The CDR3 length is 14 residues. The J segment lost 2 bases and the V segment lost 5 bases, leaving 3 bases of the junction unmatched. The CDR3 bases that were read are TGTGCCAGCAGCCTGACAGGGGGAAACACTGAA. It is translated as CASSLTGGNTE. The full CDR3 reads CASSLTGGNTEAFF.

Remarks on this clone: The read is 3 residues too short to cover the CDR3 end, so that end is filled in from the germline J gene. The genes are TRBV7-3 and TRBJ2-2, with 10 bases aligning to TRBD1. The CDR3 totals 15 residues. Germline CDR1 SGHTA, CDR2 FQGTGA. With V trimmed by 7 bases and J by 5 bases, 7 bases remained unmatched. CDR3 residues: CASKTGGYQTGELFF. The sequenced CDR3 bases are TGTGCCAGCAAGACAGGGGGCTATCAAACCGGGGAG.

This clone was found many times. The sequenced fragment ends 3 residues before the CDR3 boundary, so the rest is inferred from the germline J gene. The chain links TRBV7-4 to TRBJ1-6; no firm D call. V was shortened by 6 bases and J by 12 bases, with 12 bases between the two germline ends. The length of the CDR3 is 12 residues. The germline CDR1 and CDR2 sequences are SGHVT and SQSDAQ. The CDR3 bases that were read are TGTGCCAGCAGATCAGGTTCCTTACCC. It yields the protein CASRSGSLP. The complete CDR3 protein is CASRSGSLPLHF.

The sample holds a few counts of this clone. The CDR3 extends 3 residues past the end of the read, so its final part is completed from the germline J gene. V and J are TRBV5-1 and TRBJ1-2; TRBD1 might be the D (5 bases). Trimming left V 3 bases short and J 6 bases short, with 15 bases between. The length of the CDR3 is 14 residues. Germline CDR1 reads SGHRS; CDR2 reads YFSETQ. The sequenced CDR3 bases are TGCGCCAGCAGCTACAACGGGGGGGGTAATGGC. This translates into CASSYNGGGNG. In full, the CDR3 reads CASSYNGGGNGYTF.